The clone carrying this TCR beta chain was seen a single time. Its cognate antigen is unknown. The table came from immunoSEQ multiplex PCR; TCRdb's copy has only in-frame clones and leaves some out. The sample holds about 100,000 clones, 65% to 90% seen once. Documented time point: blood 4 weeks post-SBRT, at nephrectomy. Treatment described: 15 Gy SBRT to primary tumor, nephrectomy 4 weeks later. Nephrectomy followed 15 Gy stereotactic body radiation by 4 weeks. The tumor was a clear cell renal cell carcinoma. This sample was included in a study of radiation and T cells in renal cell carcinoma. Whole-study findings and limits: Pretreatment tumor biopsies were lacking, so baseline clonotypes are unknown. Top tumor clonotypes rose in blood 2 weeks post-radiation, then contracted.

The starting material was blood, obtained from a patient whose treatment included radiotherapy and nephrectomy. The receptor was isolated from a man aged 55 to 70 with renal cell carcinoma.

DNA of the CDR3: TGTGCCAGCAGCCAAGATAGTTCGGGAGGGCAAACAGATACGCAGTATTTT. The encoded protein is CASSQDSSGGQTDTQYF. The J gene is TRBJ2-3, the V gene TRBV4-2; TRBD2 aligns across 8 bases. CDR1 and CDR2 (germline): LGHNA, YNFKEQ. Trimming at V came to 0 bases and at J to 3 bases, leaving 8 bases not matched to a gene. The CDR3 is 17 residues long.